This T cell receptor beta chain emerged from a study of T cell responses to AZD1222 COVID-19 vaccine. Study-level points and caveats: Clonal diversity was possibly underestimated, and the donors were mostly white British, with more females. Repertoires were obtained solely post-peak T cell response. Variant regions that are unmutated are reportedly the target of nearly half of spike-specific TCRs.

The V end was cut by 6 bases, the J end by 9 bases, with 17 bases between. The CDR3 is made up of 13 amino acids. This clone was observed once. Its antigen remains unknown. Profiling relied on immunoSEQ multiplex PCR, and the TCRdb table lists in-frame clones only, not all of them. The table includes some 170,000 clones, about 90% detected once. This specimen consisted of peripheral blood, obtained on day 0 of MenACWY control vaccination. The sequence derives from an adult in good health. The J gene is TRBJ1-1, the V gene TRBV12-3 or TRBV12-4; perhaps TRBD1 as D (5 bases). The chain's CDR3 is CASSRDPALKAFF. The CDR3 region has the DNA TGTGCCAGCAGCCGGGACCCGGCCCTTAAAGCTTTCTTT.